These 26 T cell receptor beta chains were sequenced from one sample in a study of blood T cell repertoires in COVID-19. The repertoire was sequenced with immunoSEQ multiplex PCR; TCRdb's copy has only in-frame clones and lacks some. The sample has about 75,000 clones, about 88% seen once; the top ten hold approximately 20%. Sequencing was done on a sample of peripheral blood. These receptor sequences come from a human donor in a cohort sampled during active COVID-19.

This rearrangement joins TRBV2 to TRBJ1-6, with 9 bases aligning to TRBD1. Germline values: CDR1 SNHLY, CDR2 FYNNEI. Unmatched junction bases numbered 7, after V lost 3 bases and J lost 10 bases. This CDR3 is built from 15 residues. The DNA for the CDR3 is TGTGCCAGCAGTGATTTCGGACAGGGGAAGTCACCCCTCCACTTT. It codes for CASSDFGQGKSPLHF.

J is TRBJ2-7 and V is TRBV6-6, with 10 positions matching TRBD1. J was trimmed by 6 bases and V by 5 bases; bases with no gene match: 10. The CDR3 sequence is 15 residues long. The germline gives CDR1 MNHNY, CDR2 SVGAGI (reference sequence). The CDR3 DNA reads TGTGCCAGCAGTAAACCGGGACAGGGGATCATCGAGCAGTACTTC. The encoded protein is CASSKPGQGIIEQYF.

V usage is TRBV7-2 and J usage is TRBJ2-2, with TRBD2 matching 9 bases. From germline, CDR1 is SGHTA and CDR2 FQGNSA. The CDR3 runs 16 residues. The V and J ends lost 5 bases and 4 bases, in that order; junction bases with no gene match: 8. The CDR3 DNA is TGTGCCAGCAGCCTATACTCGGGACTAGCCACCGGGGAGCTGTTTTTT. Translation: CASSLYSGLATGELFF.

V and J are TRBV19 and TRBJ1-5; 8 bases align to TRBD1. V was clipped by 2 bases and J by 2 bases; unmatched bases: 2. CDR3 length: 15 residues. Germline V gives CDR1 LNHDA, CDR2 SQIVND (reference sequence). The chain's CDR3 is CASSISTGGNQPQHF. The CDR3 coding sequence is TGTGCCAGTAGTATATCGACAGGGGGCAATCAGCCCCAGCATTTT.

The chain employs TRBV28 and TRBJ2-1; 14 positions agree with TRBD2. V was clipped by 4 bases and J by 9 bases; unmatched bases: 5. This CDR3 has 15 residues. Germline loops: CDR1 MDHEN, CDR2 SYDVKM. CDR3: CASSSTSGRVTEQFF. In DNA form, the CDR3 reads TGTGCCAGCAGTTCGACTAGCGGGAGGGTGACTGAGCAGTTCTTC.

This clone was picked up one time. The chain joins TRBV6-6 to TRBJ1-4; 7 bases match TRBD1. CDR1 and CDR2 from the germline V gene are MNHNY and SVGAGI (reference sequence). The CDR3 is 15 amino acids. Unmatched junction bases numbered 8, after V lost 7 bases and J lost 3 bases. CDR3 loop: CASKIQGRANEKLFF. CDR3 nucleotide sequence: TGTGCCAGCAAAATACAGGGGCGGGCTAATGAAAAACTGTTTTTT.

CDR3 residues: CASSRTGDLTDTQYF. The CDR3 DNA is TGTGCCAGCTCGCGGACAGGGGACCTCACAGATACGCAGTATTTT. The rearrangement links TRBV18 to TRBJ2-3; 9 nucleotides line up with TRBD1. The CDR3 is made up of 15 amino acids. Trimming cost V 6 bases and J 2 bases; bases outside gene matches: 6. Germline assignment: CDR1 KGHSH and CDR2 LQKENI. The entire variable domain, with the rest obtained from reference TRBV18 and TRBJ2-3, is as follows: NAGVMQNPRHLVRRRGQEARLRCSPMKGHSHVYWYRQLPEEGLKFMVYLQKENIIDESGMPKERFSAEFPKEGPSILRIQQVVRGDSAAYFCASSRTGDLTDTQYFGPGTRLTVL.

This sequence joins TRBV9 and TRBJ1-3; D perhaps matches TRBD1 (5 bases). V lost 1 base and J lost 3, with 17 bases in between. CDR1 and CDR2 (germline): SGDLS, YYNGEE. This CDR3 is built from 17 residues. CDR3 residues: CASSVTTGQVSGNTIYF. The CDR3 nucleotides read TGTGCCAGCAGCGTAACTACAGGACAAGTGAGTGGAAACACCATATATTTT.

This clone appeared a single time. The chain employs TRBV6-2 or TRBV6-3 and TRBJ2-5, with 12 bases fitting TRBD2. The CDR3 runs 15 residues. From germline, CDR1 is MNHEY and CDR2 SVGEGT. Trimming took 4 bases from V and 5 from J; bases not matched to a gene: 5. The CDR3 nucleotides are TGTGCCAGCAGTTCCATCGGGACTAGCGGGGAGACCCAGTACTTC. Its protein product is CASSSIGTSGETQYF.

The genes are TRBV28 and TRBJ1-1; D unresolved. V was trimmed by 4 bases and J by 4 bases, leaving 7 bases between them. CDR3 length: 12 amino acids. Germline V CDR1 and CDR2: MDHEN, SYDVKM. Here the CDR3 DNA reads TGTGCCAGCAGTTATGCGGGCACTGAAGCTTTCTTT. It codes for CASSYAGTEAFF.

In DNA form, the CDR3 reads TGTGCCAGCAGGTCTCCCGGACAGGGATTGAACACTGAAGCTTTCTTT. Its protein product is CASRSPGQGLNTEAFF. The chain links TRBV28 to TRBJ1-1; 8 bases align to TRBD1. V trimming: 6 bases; J trimming: 0 bases; junction bases outside the gene matches: 9. The V gene's germline CDR1 is MDHEN and CDR2 SYDVKM. The CDR3 spans 16 residues.

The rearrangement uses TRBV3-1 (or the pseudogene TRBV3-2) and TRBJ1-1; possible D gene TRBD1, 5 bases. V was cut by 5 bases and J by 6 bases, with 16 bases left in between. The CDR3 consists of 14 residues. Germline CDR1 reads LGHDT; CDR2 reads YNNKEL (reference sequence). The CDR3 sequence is CASSSGGGWPEAFF. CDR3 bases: TGTGCCAGCAGCTCTGGGGGGGGTTGGCCTGAAGCTTTCTTT.

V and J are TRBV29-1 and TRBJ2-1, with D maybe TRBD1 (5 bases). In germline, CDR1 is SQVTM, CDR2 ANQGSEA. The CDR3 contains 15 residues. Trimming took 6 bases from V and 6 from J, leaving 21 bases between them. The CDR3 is CSVKGNPGPTNEQFF. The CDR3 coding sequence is TGCAGCGTAAAAGGGAACCCAGGGCCAACCAATGAGCAGTTCTTC.

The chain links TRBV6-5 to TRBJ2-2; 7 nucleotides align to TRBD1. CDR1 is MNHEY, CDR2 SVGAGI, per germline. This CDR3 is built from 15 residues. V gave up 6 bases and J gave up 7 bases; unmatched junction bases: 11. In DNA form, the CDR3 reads TGTGCCAGCAGCGCCGGGGACAGCAGGGGCGGGGAGCTGTTTTTT. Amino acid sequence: CASSAGDSRGGELFF.

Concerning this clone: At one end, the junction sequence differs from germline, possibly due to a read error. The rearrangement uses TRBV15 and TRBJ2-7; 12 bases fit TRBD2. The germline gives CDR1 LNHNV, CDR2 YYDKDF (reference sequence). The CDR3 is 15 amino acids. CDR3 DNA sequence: TGTGCCACCAGAAGAGACCTAGCGGGAGGGCGGGAGCAGTACTTC. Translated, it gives CATRRDLAGGREQYF.

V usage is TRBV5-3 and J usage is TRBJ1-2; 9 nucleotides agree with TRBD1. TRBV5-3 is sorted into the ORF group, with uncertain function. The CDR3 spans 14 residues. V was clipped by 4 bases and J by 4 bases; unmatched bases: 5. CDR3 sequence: CARSATGGCYGYTF. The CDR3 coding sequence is TGTGCCAGAAGCGCTACAGGGGGCTGCTATGGCTACACCTTC.

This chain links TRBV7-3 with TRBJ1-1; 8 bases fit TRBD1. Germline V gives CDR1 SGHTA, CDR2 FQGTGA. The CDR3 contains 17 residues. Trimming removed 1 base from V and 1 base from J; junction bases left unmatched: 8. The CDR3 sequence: CASSLNPPGTGNTEAFF. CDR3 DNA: TGTGCCAGCAGCTTAAACCCACCCGGGACAGGGAACACTGAAGCTTTCTTT.

This chain's CDR3 is CASSYGQGQNTF. Here the CDR3 DNA reads TGTGCCAGCAGTTACGGACAGGGACAGAACACCTTC. The chain couples TRBV6-6 to TRBJ1-2; the match to TRBD1 covers 8 bases. The CDR3 covers 12 residues. Germline CDR1 is MNHNY and CDR2 is SVGAGI (reference sequence). The ends lost 2 bases at V and 12 bases at J; junction bases unmatched: 5.

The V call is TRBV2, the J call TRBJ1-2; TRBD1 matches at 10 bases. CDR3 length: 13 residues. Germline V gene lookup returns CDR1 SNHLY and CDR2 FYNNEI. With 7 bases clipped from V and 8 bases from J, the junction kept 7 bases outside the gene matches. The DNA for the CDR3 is TGTGCCAGCAAGACAGGGGGCGCAGGGGGCTACACCTTC. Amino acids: CASKTGGAGGYTF.

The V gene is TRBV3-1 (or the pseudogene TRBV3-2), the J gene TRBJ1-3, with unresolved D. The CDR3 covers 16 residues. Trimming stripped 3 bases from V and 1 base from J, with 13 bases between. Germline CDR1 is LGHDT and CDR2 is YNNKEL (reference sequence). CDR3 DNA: TGTGCCAGCAGCCAGCGACTACGGATTTCTGGAAACACCATATATTTT. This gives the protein CASSQRLRISGNTIYF.

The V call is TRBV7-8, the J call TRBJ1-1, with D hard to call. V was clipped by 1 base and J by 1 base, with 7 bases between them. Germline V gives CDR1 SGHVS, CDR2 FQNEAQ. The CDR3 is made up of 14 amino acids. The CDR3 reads CASSLVVGNTEAFF. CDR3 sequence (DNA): TGTGCCAGCAGCTTAGTGGTCGGGAACACTGAAGCTTTCTTT. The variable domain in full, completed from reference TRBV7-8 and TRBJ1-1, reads GAGVSQSPRYKVAKRGQDVALRCDPISGHVSLFWYQQALGQGPEFLTYFQNEAQLDKSGLPSDRFFAERPEGSVSTLKIQRTQQEDSAVYLCASSLVVGNTEAFFGQGTRLTVV.

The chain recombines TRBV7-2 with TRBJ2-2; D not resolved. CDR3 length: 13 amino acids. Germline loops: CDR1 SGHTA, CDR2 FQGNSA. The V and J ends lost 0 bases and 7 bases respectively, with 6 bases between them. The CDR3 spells CASSLAKSGELFF. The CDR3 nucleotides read TGTGCCAGCAGCTTAGCGAAGAGCGGGGAGCTGTTTTTT.

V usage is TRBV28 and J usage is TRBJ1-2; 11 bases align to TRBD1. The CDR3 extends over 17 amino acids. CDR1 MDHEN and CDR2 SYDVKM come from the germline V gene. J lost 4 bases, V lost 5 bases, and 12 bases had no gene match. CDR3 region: CASSPGDRGVRGYGYTF. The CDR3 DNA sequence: TGTGCCAGCAGTCCCGGGGACAGGGGGGTTCGGGGCTATGGCTACACCTTC.

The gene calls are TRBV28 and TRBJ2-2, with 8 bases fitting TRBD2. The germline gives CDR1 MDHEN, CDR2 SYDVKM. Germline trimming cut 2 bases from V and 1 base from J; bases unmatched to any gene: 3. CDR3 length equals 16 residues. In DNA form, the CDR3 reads TGTGCCAGCAGTTTAATAACTAGCGGGAACACCGGGGAGCTGTTTTTT. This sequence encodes CASSLITSGNTGELFF.

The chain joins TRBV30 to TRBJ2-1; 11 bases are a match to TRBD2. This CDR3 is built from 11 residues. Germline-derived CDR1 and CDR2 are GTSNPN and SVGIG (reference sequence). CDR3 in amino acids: CAGLAVNEQFF. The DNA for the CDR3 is TGTGCGGGACTAGCGGTAAATGAGCAGTTCTTC.

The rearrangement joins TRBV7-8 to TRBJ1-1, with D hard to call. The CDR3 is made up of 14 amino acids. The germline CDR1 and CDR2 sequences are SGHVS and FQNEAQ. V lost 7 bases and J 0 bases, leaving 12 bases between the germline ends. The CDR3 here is CASTQRAVNTEAFF. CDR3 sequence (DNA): TGTGCCAGCACACAGCGGGCAGTGAACACTGAAGCTTTCTTT.